The present entry profiles one T cell receptor (beta chain) with its context. What it recognizes is unknown. PCR involved 60 Vbeta and 13 Jbeta primers. Repertoires were generated with immunoSEQ multiplex PCR, while TCRdb's copy carries only in-frame clones and drops some. The sample contains some 130,000 clones, approximately 61% of which appear only once. This CDR3 is 11 amino acids long. Germline-derived CDR1 and CDR2 are DFQATT and SNEGSKA (reference sequence). With 4 bases removed from V and 10 bases from J, the gap between germline ends came to 10 bases. This sample was included in a study of cytomegalovirus exposure and HLA in healthy donors. Study-level findings and limits: As a later analysis revealed, most CMV-associated TCR beta chains appeared HLA-restricted. The authors judged a highly shared variant cluster likely a sequencing artifact. Previous analysis showed most TCR beta V segments were productive about 87% or about 30% of the time.

The origin of this receptor is a human donor in good health. The sample taken for sequencing was PBMCs. The chain carries TRBV20-1 and TRBJ1-4; no firm D call. The DNA of the CDR3 is TGCAGTGCTACCAACGAGGGAAAACTGTTTTTT. It specifies CSATNEGKLFF.